This T cell receptor beta chain is drawn from a study of cytotoxic CD8 clonotypes in ibrutinib-treated CLL. The table came from immunoSEQ multiplex PCR; TCRdb's copy has only in-frame clones and leaves some out. Of roughly 200,000 clones listed, over 65% were seen once; the top ten hold approximately 5.9%. Trimming took off 1 base at V and 4 bases at J, with 8 bases between the two ends. Germline V gene data show CDR1 as GTSNPN and CDR2 as SVGIG (reference sequence). This CDR3 region has 13 residues. The material was PBMCs, obtained after 12 months of ibrutinib treatment. The chain recombines TRBV30 with TRBJ1-5; D may be TRBD1 (5 bases). This TCR derives from a human donor with chronic lymphocytic leukemia. CDR3 residues: CAWSGRGNQPQHF. The DNA for the CDR3 is TGTGCCTGGAGTGGCCGGGGGAATCAGCCCCAGCATTTT.